These 18 T cell receptor beta chains came from one sample sequenced in a study of cytomegalovirus exposure and HLA in healthy donors. The PCR used 60 Vbeta and 13 Jbeta primers. Generated by immunoSEQ multiplex PCR, the TCRdb table keeps only in-frame clones and is missing some. Of about 120,000 clones listed, around 69% are singletons. The material sequenced was PBMCs. Source of these receptors: a man in his fifties or sixties in good health and CMV-seropositive.

This chain joins TRBV12-5 and TRBJ1-1; no firm D call. The CDR3 is 15 amino acids. V shed 0 bases and J shed 9 bases, with 17 bases lying between them. Germline V gene lookup returns CDR1 LGHNT and CDR2 FRNRAP. Here the CDR3 reads CASGLVVRLPNKAFF. CDR3 nucleotides: TGTGCTAGTGGTTTGGTGGTCAGGCTACCAAACAAAGCTTTCTTT.

This chain joins TRBV27 and TRBJ2-5; D is perhaps TRBD2 (6 bases). Trimming took 8 bases from V and 0 from J, leaving 16 bases between them. Germline CDR1 reads MNHEY; CDR2 reads SMNVEV (reference sequence). The CDR3 length is 15 residues. CDR3 sequence: CASGVWGGDQETQYF. The CDR3 DNA reads TGTGCCAGCGGGGTCTGGGGCGGGGACCAAGAGACCCAGTACTTC.

This chain links TRBV5-4 with TRBJ2-5; the D is unclear. Trimming shortened V by 4 bases and J by 1 base, and 5 bases separated the two germline ends. Germline V gene data show CDR1 as SGHNT and CDR2 as YYREEE (reference sequence). This CDR3 has 12 residues. The chain's CDR3 is CASSPSQETQYF. The CDR3 DNA sequence: TGTGCCAGCAGCCCCAGCCAAGAGACCCAGTACTTC. Using reference TRBV5-4 and TRBJ2-5 for the parts outside the CDR3, the full variable domain is ETGVTQSPTHLIKTRGQQVTLRCSSQSGHNTVSWYQQALGQGPQFIFQYYREEENGRGNFPPRFSGLQFPNYSSELNVNALELDDSALYLCASSPSQETQYFGPGTRLLVL.

As regards this clone: One junction end disagrees with the germline gene, perhaps due to a read error. This chain uses TRBV2 with TRBJ2-3; 10 bases are shared with TRBD2. CDR3 length equals 17 residues. Germline values: CDR1 SNHLY, CDR2 FYNNEI. CDR3 protein: CASSGSIAGGWADTQYF. The CDR3 bases are TGTGCCAGTAGTGGCTCTATAGCGGGAGGTTGGGCAGATACGCAGTATTTT.

This clone has just a few counts. The chain recombines TRBV11-2 with TRBJ2-2, with 8 bases identical to TRBD1. The trim removed 3 bases at V and 3 bases at J, leaving 6 bases unmatched. The CDR3 contains 16 residues. Germline V lookup: CDR1 SGHAT, CDR2 FQNNGV. The CDR3: CASSLSGTGDTGELFF. For the CDR3, the DNA is TGTGCCAGCAGCTTGTCCGGGACAGGAGACACCGGGGAGCTGTTTTTT.

The chain is built from TRBV11-3 and TRBJ1-3, with unresolved D. Germline CDR1 SGHNT, CDR2 YENEEA. V shed 3 bases and J shed 2 bases, with 14 bases lying between them. The CDR3 totals 16 residues. The CDR3 is CASSLGSPGAGNTIYF. DNA of the CDR3: TGTGCCAGCAGCTTGGGGAGCCCCGGGGCTGGAAACACCATATATTTT.

The genes are TRBV5-1 and TRBJ2-7, with D possibly TRBD1 on 6 matching bases. The J call may be faulty, since TRBJ2-1 better matches the DNA end. Germline V gives CDR1 SGHRS, CDR2 YFSETQ. The CDR3 is made up of 17 amino acids. CDR3 DNA: TGCGCCAGCAGCCGCCACCCAGACAGGAGCTCCTACAATGAGCAGTTCTTC. Translated: CASSRHPDRSSYNEQFF.

The V call is TRBV2, the J call TRBJ2-1, with TRBD2 matching over 7 bases. CDR1 is SNHLY, CDR2 FYNNEI, per germline. Trimming removed 3 bases from V and 9 bases from J; junction bases left unmatched: 5. The CDR3 totals 13 residues. The CDR3 region has the DNA TGTGCCAGCAGTGAGATGGGCGGGGGTGAGCAGTTCTTC. Its protein product is CASSEMGGGEQFF.

As to this clone: The junction and the germline gene differ at one end; a read error may be behind it. In DNA form, the CDR3 reads TGTGCCACCAGTTTTCAGGGGTACAATGAGCAGTTCTTC. Its translation is CATSFQGYNEQFF. The J gene is TRBJ2-1, the V gene TRBV10-3; possible D gene TRBD1, 6 bases. CDR3 length equals 13 residues. The V gene's germline CDR1 is ENHRY and CDR2 SYGVKD.

This chain uses TRBV6-5 with TRBJ2-6; D perhaps matches TRBD2 (5 bases). V lost 2 bases and J 0 bases, leaving 8 bases between the germline ends. The CDR3 covers 16 residues. Germline loops: CDR1 MNHEY, CDR2 SVGAGI. CDR3 sequence: CASSYGGGSGANVLTF. The CDR3 coding sequence is TGTGCCAGCAGTTACGGAGGAGGCTCTGGGGCCAACGTCCTGACTTTC.

The V call is TRBV5-1, the J call TRBJ2-3; D perhaps matches TRBD2 (6 bases). CDR3 size: 15 residues. Germline V CDR1 and CDR2: SGHRS, YFSETQ. V lost 3 bases to trimming and J lost 3 bases, with 14 bases between them. The DNA of the CDR3 is TGCGCCAGCAGCTCCCTATCGGGGGAAACAGATACGCAGTATTTT. Amino acid sequence: CASSSLSGETDTQYF.

CDR3 nucleotide sequence: TGTGCCAGCCTAGGGTGGCGGGTTACTAGCGGGAGAGTCTCCTACGAGCAGTACTTC. Amino acid sequence: CASLGWRVTSGRVSYEQYF. The chain is built from TRBV19 and TRBJ2-7, with 11 bases identical to TRBD2. With V trimmed by 9 bases and J by 0 bases, 19 bases remained unmatched. The CDR3 is made up of 19 amino acids. Germline values: CDR1 LNHDA, CDR2 SQIVND (reference sequence).

In this sample, this clone turned up a few times. J is TRBJ1-1 and V is TRBV6-5; 7 nucleotides align to TRBD1. The germline CDR1 and CDR2 sequences are MNHEY and SVGAGI. The CDR3 consists of 14 residues. After removal of 0 bases from V and 4 bases from J, the junction contained 2 bases not matched to a gene. The CDR3 DNA reads TGTGCCAGCAGTTACTCCGCAGGGGGCACTGAAGCTTTCTTT. Residues: CASSYSAGGTEAFF.

This chain uses TRBV27 with TRBJ2-7, with TRBD2 matching 10 bases. The junction had 7 bases not matched to a gene; V was cut back by 6 bases and J by 5 bases. The germline CDR1 and CDR2 sequences are MNHEY and SMNVEV (reference sequence). The CDR3 is made up of 14 amino acids. The CDR3 sequence is CASSEREGKNEQYF. The CDR3, as DNA: TGTGCCAGCAGCGAGCGGGAGGGGAAAAACGAGCAGTACTTC.

V and J are TRBV11-2 and TRBJ2-4; TRBD2 agrees at 10 bases. The ends lost 6 bases at V and 6 bases at J; junction bases unmatched: 8. CDR3 size: 15 residues. The germline gives CDR1 SGHAT, CDR2 FQNNGV. The CDR3 here is CASSHLAGATNIQYF. In DNA, the CDR3 is TGTGCCAGCAGTCATCTAGCGGGGGCTACAAACATTCAGTACTTC.

This chain joins TRBV12-5 and TRBJ1-5; no firm D call. Trimming cost V 1 base and J 6 bases, with 7 bases left between them. The germline CDR1 and CDR2 sequences are LGHNT and FRNRAP. This CDR3 has 13 amino acids. CDR3 sequence (DNA): TGTGCTAGTGGTTTGGACGGAGTTCAGCCCCAGCATTTT. Protein: CASGLDGVQPQHF.

The rearrangement joins TRBV4-3 to TRBJ2-7; 9 nucleotides agree with TRBD2. CDR3 length: 14 amino acids. In germline, CDR1 is LGHNA, CDR2 YSLEER. The junction had 4 bases not matched to a gene; V was cut back by 4 bases and J by 3 bases. The CDR3 DNA reads as TGCGCCAGCAGCCCGGGACTAGCCATCTACGAGCAGTACTTC. It is translated as CASSPGLAIYEQYF.

A word on this clone: Relative to the germline gene, one junction end is altered; a read error may explain this. V is TRBV4-3 and J is TRBJ2-1, with D unclear. Germline CDR1 LGHNA, CDR2 YSLEER. The CDR3 loop spans 14 amino acids. DNA of the CDR3: TGCGCCAGCAACCAAGAGTACTCCTACAATGAGCAGTTCTTC. Translation: CASNQEYSYNEQFF.